This TCR beta chain was obtained from a study of T cell responses to AZD1222 COVID-19 vaccine. For this clone: Other nucleotide sequences in the sample specify the same CDR3.

Pooled samples include second doses given at about 4 or 12 weeks. J lost 2 bases, V lost 4 bases, and 0 bases had no gene match. The germline V gene has CDR1 WSHSY and CDR2 SAAADI. The CDR3 covers 14 residues. Only in-frame clones appear in the TCRdb table, and some are missing; sequencing was by immunoSEQ multiplex PCR. The table records over 150,000 clones, roughly nine tenths of them present only once. Material: peripheral blood, obtained 28 days after the second AZD1222 dose. The clonotype comes from an adult who received the AZD1222 COVID-19 vaccine. The chain uses TRBV10-2 and TRBJ1-5; TRBD1 matches 9 bases. In DNA, the CDR3 is TGCGCCAGCAGTGGGACAGGGGGCAATCAGCCCCAGCATTTT. Translated, it gives CASSGTGGNQPQHF.